This entry lists 27 T cell receptor beta chains sequenced from one sample in a study of Graves' ophthalmopathy and Graves' hyperthyroidism. Researchers took RNA transcripts and amplified TCR beta CDR3 regions from them. The workflow started with a first-round RT-PCR run with HTBI primers and then moved on to a second-round multiplex PCR. TCRdb redid the calling of the multiplex PCR reads with MiXCR, one entry per CDR3 protein. The profile shows about 400,000 distinct CDR3 sequences, 15% to 19% of them singletons. Source material: peripheral blood. These receptors originate from a woman aged 18-30 years with stable Graves' hyperthyroidism.

The CDR3 region has the DNA TGTGCCAGCAGCTTCCCTTTCGACGAGCAGTACTTC. Its protein product is CASSFPFDEQYF. The J gene is TRBJ2-7, the V gene TRBV11-2; D unclear. Trimming stripped 3 bases from V and 5 bases from J, with 8 bases between. Per germline, CDR1 SGHAT and CDR2 FQNNGV. The CDR3 length is 12 residues.

This clonotype was recorded at least ten times. The gene calls are TRBV12-3 or TRBV12-4 and TRBJ2-7, with 11 bases matching TRBD2. The CDR3 totals 15 residues. The ends lost 7 bases at V and 7 bases at J; junction bases unmatched: 12. The CDR3 reads CASTQLAGAGGEQYF. The CDR3 nucleotides read TGTGCCAGCACCCAACTAGCGGGGGCTGGGGGGGAGCAGTACTTC.

There are many counts of this clonotype. The chain combines TRBV12-5 with TRBJ1-1; D unresolved. Germline V CDR1 and CDR2: LGHNT, FRNRAP. The CDR3 is 12 residues long. V lost 4 bases to trimming and J lost 1 base, with 4 bases between them. The CDR3 here is CASGWRNTEAFF. The CDR3 DNA is TGTGCTAGTGGTTGGAGGAACACTGAAGCTTTCTTT.

There are many counts of this clonotype. This sequence joins TRBV20-1 and TRBJ2-7; D may be TRBD1 (6 bases). Germline V gives CDR1 DFQATT, CDR2 SNEGSKA (reference sequence). The CDR3 has 14 amino acids. V lost 4 bases to trimming and J lost 4 bases, with 17 bases between them. The CDR3 nucleotides read TGCAGTGCTATCGTCCCCGGACAGTTTTACGAGCAGTACTTC. Translating gives CSAIVPGQFYEQYF.

This clonotype has a count of ten or more. A read error may produce the germline difference seen at one junction end. The rearrangement links TRBV12-5 to TRBJ1-1; the match to TRBD1 covers 12 bases. The CDR3 has 16 residues. Germline V CDR1 and CDR2: LGHNT, FRNRAP. CDR3 loop: CVSGLGTGGEWTEAFF. CDR3 nucleotide sequence: TGTGTTAGTGGTTTGGGGACAGGGGGCGAGTGGACTGAAGCTTTCTTT.

This clonotype was seen at least ten times. This chain connects TRBV20-1 to TRBJ1-2; 8 nucleotides match TRBD1. There are 15 residues in the CDR3. CDR1 is DFQATT and CDR2 is SNEGSKA in the germline V gene (reference sequence). J lost 2 bases, V lost 4 bases, and 9 bases had no gene match. For the CDR3, the DNA is TGCAGTGCTAAACCACAGGGGGTAAACAACTATGGCTACACCTTC. It yields the protein CSAKPQGVNNYGYTF.

This clonotype occurred once. V gene TRBV6-4 combines with J gene TRBJ1-2; possible D gene TRBD1, 5 bases. Between the trimmed V and J ends, which lost 11 bases and 5 bases, there was a span of 24 bases. CDR1 and CDR2 from the germline V gene are MRHNA and SNTAGT. This CDR3 region has 15 residues. The CDR3 reads CAGITTGTGSYGYTF. The CDR3 DNA reads as TGTGCCGGCATCACCACCGGGACGGGTTCTTATGGCTACACCTTC.

This clonotype was seen many times. This sequence joins TRBV5-1 and TRBJ2-7; D remains ambiguous. This CDR3 is built from 12 residues. Per germline, CDR1 SGHRS and CDR2 YFSETQ. V lost 0 bases, J lost 8 bases, and 9 bases lay in between. CDR3 nucleotide sequence: TGCGCCAGCAGCTTGGCGGCAGGTCAGCAGTACTTC. Protein sequence: CASSLAAGQQYF.

This clonotype was detected only a few times. The chain joins TRBV20-1 to TRBJ1-1; D unresolved. Trimming removed 5 bases from V and 1 base from J, with 11 bases in between. Germline CDR1 DFQATT, CDR2 SNEGSKA (reference sequence). CDR3 length: 13 amino acids. This CDR3 is CSALIPGNTEAFF. CDR3 sequence (DNA): TGCAGTGCTTTAATTCCAGGGAACACTGAAGCTTTCTTT.

This clonotype was seen once. V usage is TRBV6-1 and J usage is TRBJ2-1, with unresolved D. V lost 5 bases and J 4 bases, leaving 15 bases between the germline ends. Looked up from germline, CDR1 is MNHNS and CDR2 is SASEGT. The CDR3 sequence is 15 residues long. This CDR3 reads CASSNPRAPYNEQFF. CDR3 nucleotides: TGTGCCAGCAGTAATCCACGAGCCCCTTACAATGAGCAGTTCTTC.

Concerning this clonotype itself: With a much larger clone just one base away, this may be a read error. The V and J genes are TRBV27 and TRBJ2-5; tentative D call: TRBD2 (6 bases). CDR1 is MNHEY and CDR2 is SMNVEV in the germline V gene (reference sequence). This CDR3 has 16 residues. The DNA for the CDR3 is TGTGCCAGCAGTCTCAGCCCCACTAGCAGCGAGGGGACCAAGTACTTC. Translated, it gives CASSLSPTSSEGTKYF.

This clonotype was observed at least ten times. This chain connects TRBV12-3 or TRBV12-4 to TRBJ1-1; D is uncertain. This CDR3 spans 13 amino acids. V lost 6 bases and J 3 bases, leaving 11 bases between the germline ends. Here the CDR3 DNA reads TGTGCCAGCAGCTATCGACCGGACACTGAAGCTTTCTTT. It codes for CASSYRPDTEAFF.

In this sample, this clonotype turned up many times. The chain has TRBV6-1 and TRBJ1-5; D call uncertain. Germline V gene lookup returns CDR1 MNHNS and CDR2 SASEGT. Trimming took 5 bases from V and 6 from J, leaving 11 bases between them. The CDR3 has 13 residues. CDR3 DNA: TGTGCCAGCAGTCCACGGGAGGGTCAGCCCCAGCATTTT. Its translation is CASSPREGQPQHF.

This clonotype showed up many times. The CDR3 protein is CATSRDGDGYTF. The DNA of the CDR3 is TGTGCCACCAGCAGAGATGGGGATGGCTACACCTTC. This sequence joins TRBV15 and TRBJ1-2; D remains unclear. Deletions cut 0 bases from V and 6 bases from J, with 5 bases between. The CDR3 runs 12 residues. Germline V gene data show CDR1 as LNHNV and CDR2 as YYDKDF (reference sequence).

The J gene is TRBJ1-2, the V gene TRBV11-1; D call uncertain. V lost 5 bases and J 4 bases, leaving 20 bases between the germline ends. This CDR3 has 16 amino acids. The V gene's germline CDR1 is SGHAT and CDR2 FQDESV (reference sequence). CDR3 DNA sequence: TGTGCCAGCAGCCCCGGCGGACCCCAGGAGACCTATGGCTACACCTTC. It specifies CASSPGGPQETYGYTF.

Ten or more counts support this clonotype. This chain uses TRBV13 with TRBJ2-7; D gene unclear. The CDR3 extends over 12 amino acids. V was pared by 4 bases and J by 6 bases, with 10 bases between. The germline CDR1 and CDR2 sequences are PRHDT and FYEKMQ (reference sequence). CDR3 sequence: CASSSLRREQYF. CDR3 nucleotides: TGTGCCAGCAGCTCTCTCAGGCGCGAGCAGTACTTC.

There are many counts of this clonotype. This chain joins TRBV6-1 and TRBJ2-7; D perhaps matches TRBD1 (5 bases). Between the trimmed V and J ends, which lost 3 bases and 4 bases, there was a span of 10 bases. The CDR3 is made up of 13 amino acids. Germline V gives CDR1 MNHNS, CDR2 SASEGT. The CDR3 loop is CASSEGLSYEQYF. DNA of the CDR3: TGTGCCAGCAGTGAGGGGCTCTCGTACGAGCAGTACTTC.

This clonotype was found many times. The rearrangement uses TRBV20-1 and TRBJ2-7, with D uncertain. The germline CDR1 and CDR2 sequences are DFQATT and SNEGSKA (reference sequence). Trimming removed 1 base from V and 3 bases from J, with 10 bases in between. The CDR3 sequence is 13 residues long. The CDR3 is CSARGGLHYEQYF. The CDR3 nucleotides are TGCAGTGCTAGAGGAGGTCTGCACTACGAGCAGTACTTC.

This clonotype has ten or more counts. The gene calls are TRBV20-1 and TRBJ1-5, with a tentative D call TRBD1 (6 bases). Trimming took 5 bases from V and 6 from J, leaving 20 bases between them. This CDR3 is built from 15 residues. Germline V gene lookup returns CDR1 DFQATT and CDR2 SNEGSKA (reference sequence). CDR3 residues: CSALQGQGESQPQHF. The DNA of the CDR3 is TGCAGTGCTCTCCAGGGGCAGGGAGAGAGTCAGCCCCAGCATTTT.

Ten or more counts support this clonotype. J is TRBJ1-2 and V is TRBV11-2; 7 nucleotides line up with TRBD1. The length of the CDR3 is 14 residues. Germline CDR1 SGHAT, CDR2 FQNNGV. V was clipped by 5 bases and J by 5 bases; unmatched bases: 8. CDR3 nucleotides: TGTGCCAGCAGCCCGGCCGGGACAGTTTATGGCTACACCTTC. Its protein product is CASSPAGTVYGYTF.

This clonotype was counted at least ten times. The V gene is TRBV6-1, the J gene TRBJ1-6, with D uncertain. The CDR3 consists of 12 residues. Germline loops: CDR1 MNHNS, CDR2 SASEGT. The V end lost 6 bases, the J end lost 13 bases, and 13 bases lay between the germline ends. Here the CDR3 reads CASRQRGSPLHF. For the CDR3, the DNA is TGTGCCAGCAGACAACGGGGATCCCCCCTCCACTTT.

V usage is TRBV9 and J usage is TRBJ2-7, with 11 positions matching TRBD1. In germline, CDR1 is SGDLS, CDR2 YYNGEE. CDR3 length equals 14 residues. V gave up 6 bases and J gave up 6 bases; unmatched junction bases: 8. This chain's CDR3 is CASTKEGTGGEQYF. DNA of the CDR3: TGTGCCAGCACCAAAGAGGGGACAGGGGGCGAGCAGTACTTC.

This clonotype was seen many times. This chain uses TRBV19 with TRBJ2-7, with D unresolved. The germline CDR1 and CDR2 sequences are LNHDA and SQIVND (reference sequence). The CDR3 is 16 residues long. V was shortened by 3 bases and J by 2 bases, with 17 bases between the two germline ends. The CDR3 is CASSILADPRTYEQYF. For the CDR3, the DNA is TGTGCCAGTAGTATTTTGGCGGACCCCAGAACCTACGAGCAGTACTTC.

Many counts were recorded for this clonotype. V gene TRBV9 combines with J gene TRBJ1-3, with D hard to call. The CDR3 is made up of 16 amino acids. Germline V CDR1 and CDR2: SGDLS, YYNGEE. The V and J ends lost 0 bases and 0 bases respectively, with 10 bases between them. CDR3 residues: CASSVEGRSSGNTIYF. CDR3 coding DNA: TGTGCCAGCAGCGTAGAGGGCAGGAGCTCTGGAAACACCATATATTTT. Together with reference TRBV9 and TRBJ1-3, the CDR3 gives the full variable domain: DSGVTQTPKHLITATGQRVTLRCSPRSGDLSVYWYQQSLDQGLQFLIQYYNGEERAKGNILERFSAQQFPDLHSELNLSSLELGDSALYFCASSVEGRSSGNTIYFGEGSWLTVV.

This clonotype was seen many times. An end of the junction differs from the germline gene, which may be a read error. V gene TRBV5-1 combines with J gene TRBJ1-1, with 9 positions matching TRBD1. The CDR3 is 14 amino acids. Germline V gene sequence: CDR1 SGHRS, CDR2 YFSETQ. CDR3: CASSLDRGGTEAFF. The DNA of the CDR3 is TGTGCCAGCAGTTTGGACAGGGGAGGCACTGAAGCTTTCTTT.

The sample holds many counts of this clonotype. This chain joins TRBV11-2 and TRBJ1-1, with D possibly TRBD1 on 6 matching bases. This CDR3 is 13 amino acids long. Trimming took off 0 bases at V and 7 bases at J, with 9 bases between the two ends. Germline CDR1 is SGHAT and CDR2 is FQNNGV. The CDR3 loop reads CASSLDYRDEAFF. The CDR3 bases are TGTGCCAGCAGCTTAGATTACAGGGATGAAGCTTTCTTT. Full variable domain (missing parts from reference TRBV11-2 and TRBJ1-1): EAGVAQSPRYKIIEKRQSVAFWCNPISGHATLYWYQQILGQGPKLLIQFQNNGVVDDSQLPKDRFSAERLKGVDSTLKIQPAKLEDSAVYLCASSLDYRDEAFFGQGTRLTVV.

This chain joins TRBV7-9 and TRBJ1-5; TRBD1 is a possible D gene (6 bases). Trimming left V 3 bases short and J 7 bases short, with 13 bases between. The CDR3 covers 14 residues. The germline gives CDR1 SEHNR, CDR2 FQNEAQ (reference sequence). The CDR3 protein is CASSFGGRQQPQHF. CDR3 DNA: TGTGCCAGCAGCTTCGGGGGGCGCCAACAGCCCCAGCATTTT.